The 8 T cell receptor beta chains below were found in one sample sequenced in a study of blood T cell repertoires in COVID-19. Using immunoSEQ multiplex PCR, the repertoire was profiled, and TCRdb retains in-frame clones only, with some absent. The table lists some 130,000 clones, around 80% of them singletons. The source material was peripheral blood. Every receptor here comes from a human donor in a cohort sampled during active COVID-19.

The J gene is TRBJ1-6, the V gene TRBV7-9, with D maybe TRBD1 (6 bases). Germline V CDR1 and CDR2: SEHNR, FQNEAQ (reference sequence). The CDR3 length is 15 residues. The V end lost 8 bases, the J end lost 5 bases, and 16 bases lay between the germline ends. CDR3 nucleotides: TGTGCCAGCGGATTAACAGGGATTAATAATTCACCCCTCCACTTT. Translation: CASGLTGINNSPLHF.

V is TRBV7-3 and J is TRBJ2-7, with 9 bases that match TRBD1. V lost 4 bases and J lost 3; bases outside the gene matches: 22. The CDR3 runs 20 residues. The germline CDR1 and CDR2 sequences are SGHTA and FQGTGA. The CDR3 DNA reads TGTGCCAGCAGCTCCCCTTATTCCGCCAGTTCGGGGACAGGGTACTACGAGCAGTACTTC. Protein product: CASSSPYSASSGTGYYEQYF.

CDR3 region: CASASIGGANTGELFF. CDR3 sequence (DNA): TGTGCCAGCGCTAGTATCGGGGGGGCGAACACCGGGGAGCTGTTTTTT. The rearrangement uses TRBV5-4 and TRBJ2-2, with 8 bases aligning to TRBD2. Germline values: CDR1 SGHNT, CDR2 YYREEE (reference sequence). The CDR3 covers 16 residues. With 7 bases clipped from V and 0 bases from J, the junction kept 8 bases outside the gene matches.

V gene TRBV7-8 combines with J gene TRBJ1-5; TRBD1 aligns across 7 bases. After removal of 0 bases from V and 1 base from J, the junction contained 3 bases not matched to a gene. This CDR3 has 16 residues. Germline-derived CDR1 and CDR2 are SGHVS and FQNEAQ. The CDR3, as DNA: TGTGCCAGCAGCTTAGCCTACAGGGGCAGCAATCAGCCCCAGCATTTT. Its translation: CASSLAYRGSNQPQHF. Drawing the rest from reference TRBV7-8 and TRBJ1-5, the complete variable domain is GAGVSQSPRYKVAKRGQDVALRCDPISGHVSLFWYQQALGQGPEFLTYFQNEAQLDKSGLPSDRFFAERPEGSVSTLKIQRTQQEDSAVYLCASSLAYRGSNQPQHFGDGTRLSIL.

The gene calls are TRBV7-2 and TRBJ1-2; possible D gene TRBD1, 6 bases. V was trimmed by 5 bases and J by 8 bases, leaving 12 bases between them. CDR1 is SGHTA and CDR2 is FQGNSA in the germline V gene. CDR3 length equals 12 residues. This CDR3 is CASSPLGGGYTF. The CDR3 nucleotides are TGTGCCAGCAGCCCGTTAGGGGGAGGCTACACCTTC.

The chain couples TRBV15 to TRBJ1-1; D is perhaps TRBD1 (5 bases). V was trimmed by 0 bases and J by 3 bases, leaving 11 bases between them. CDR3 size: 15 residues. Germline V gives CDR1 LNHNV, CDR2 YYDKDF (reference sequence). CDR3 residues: CATSRDRGSDTEAFF. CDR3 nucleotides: TGTGCCACCAGCAGAGATCGGGGGTCAGACACTGAAGCTTTCTTT. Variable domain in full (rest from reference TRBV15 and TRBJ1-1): DAMVIQNPRYQVTQFGKPVTLSCSQTLNHNVMYWYQQKSSQAPKLLFHYYDKDFNNEADTPDNFQSRRPNTSFCFLDIRSPGLGDTAMYLCATSRDRGSDTEAFFGQGTRLTVV.

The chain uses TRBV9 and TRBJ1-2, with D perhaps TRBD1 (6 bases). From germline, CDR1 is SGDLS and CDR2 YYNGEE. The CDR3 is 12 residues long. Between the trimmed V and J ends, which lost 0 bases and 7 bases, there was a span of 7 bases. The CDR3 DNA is TGTGCCAGCAGCGTAGGACAGGTTGGCTACACCTTC. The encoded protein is CASSVGQVGYTF.

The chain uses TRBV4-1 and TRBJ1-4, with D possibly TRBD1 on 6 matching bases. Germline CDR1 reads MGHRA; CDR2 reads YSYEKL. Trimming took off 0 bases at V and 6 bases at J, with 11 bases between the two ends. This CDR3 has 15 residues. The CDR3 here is CASSQEGQGHEKLFF. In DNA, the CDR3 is TGCGCCAGCAGCCAAGAGGGGCAGGGGCATGAAAAACTGTTTTTT.